Presented here are 27 T cell receptor beta chains from one specimen sequenced in a study of blood T cell repertoires in COVID-19. Here immunoSEQ multiplex PCR was the method, and the copy in TCRdb shows in-frame clones only, minus some. This sample has some 230,000 clones, with about 86% found just once. Specimen: peripheral blood. All receptors derive from a woman aged 60-70 years with acute or convalescent COVID-19.

This chain links TRBV5-1 with TRBJ2-7, with 7 nucleotides matching TRBD1. This CDR3 comprises 15 residues. Germline values: CDR1 SGHRS, CDR2 YFSETQ. The J segment lost 0 bases and the V segment lost 4 bases, leaving 7 bases of the junction unmatched. CDR3 loop: CASSVRDSSSYEQYF. In DNA, the CDR3 is TGCGCCAGCAGCGTACGGGACAGTAGCTCCTACGAGCAGTACTTC.

The chain recombines TRBV28 with TRBJ1-4, with a possible D match to TRBD1 (6 bases). Germline assignment: CDR1 MDHEN and CDR2 SYDVKM. This CDR3 is built from 14 residues. Trimming took 6 bases from V and 5 from J, leaving 13 bases between them. The CDR3 region has the DNA TGTGCCAGCAGCGTCGGGACACCGAATGAAAAACTGTTTTTT. It encodes CASSVGTPNEKLFF. Together with reference TRBV28 and TRBJ1-4, the CDR3 gives the full variable domain: DVKVTQSSRYLVKRTGEKVFLECVQDMDHENMFWYRQDPGLGLRLIYFSYDVKMKEKGDIPEGYSVSREKKERFSLILESASTNQTSMYLCASSVGTPNEKLFFGSGTQLSVL.

This clone has more than one count but fewer than ten. DNA of the CDR3: TGTGCCAGTCTCACAGGGGGCGATGGCTACACCTTC. Residues: CASLTGGDGYTF. The V and J genes are TRBV28 and TRBJ1-2, with 9 bases fitting TRBD1. The CDR3 consists of 12 residues. Per germline, CDR1 MDHEN and CDR2 SYDVKM. V lost 9 bases to trimming and J lost 6 bases; unmatched junction nucleotides: 5.

The chain joins TRBV2 to TRBJ2-1, with D possibly matching TRBD2 (5 bases). From germline, CDR1 is SNHLY and CDR2 FYNNEI. V lost 5 bases to trimming and J lost 1 base, with 21 bases between them. The CDR3 extends over 18 amino acids. The CDR3 spells CASSQTGILRSSYNEQFF. In DNA form, the CDR3 reads TGTGCCAGCAGTCAAACCGGGATACTAAGATCGTCCTACAATGAGCAGTTCTTC.

V is TRBV5-6 and J is TRBJ1-2; a possible D gene is TRBD1 (5 bases). CDR3 length: 14 residues. Trimming took 0 bases from V and 4 from J, leaving 10 bases between them. In germline, CDR1 is SGHDT, CDR2 YYEEEE. CDR3 in DNA: TGTGCCAGCAGCTTGGGAACCACAGGCTATGGCTACACCTTC. Translating gives CASSLGTTGYGYTF.

The gene calls are TRBV7-8 and TRBJ2-1; perhaps TRBD1 as D (5 bases). Between the trimmed V and J ends, which lost 6 bases and 6 bases, there was a span of 15 bases. Germline CDR1 is SGHVS and CDR2 is FQNEAQ. This CDR3 is 14 amino acids long. CDR3 in DNA: TGTGCCAGCAGTGTTAGGGGTGTCAGCAATGAGCAGTTCTTC. Protein product: CASSVRGVSNEQFF.

This rearrangement joins TRBV19 to TRBJ2-3, with D possibly TRBD1 on 6 matching bases. Trimming removed 4 bases from V and 4 bases from J, with 24 bases in between. This CDR3 is 18 amino acids long. Germline V gene lookup returns CDR1 LNHDA and CDR2 SQIVND (reference sequence). The CDR3: CASSRPPFDRHWADTQYF. CDR3 nucleotide sequence: TGTGCCAGTAGTAGGCCCCCTTTCGACAGGCATTGGGCAGATACGCAGTATTTT.

The V call is TRBV5-4, the J call TRBJ2-1; 11 bases align to TRBD2. This CDR3 has 16 amino acids. V was clipped by 0 bases and J by 3 bases; unmatched bases: 2. CDR1 is SGHNT and CDR2 is YYREEE in the germline V gene (reference sequence). The CDR3 loop is CASSLGTSGGYNEQFF. The CDR3 region has the DNA TGTGCCAGCAGCTTGGGCACTAGCGGGGGCTACAATGAGCAGTTCTTC.

The chain uses TRBV7-2 and TRBJ1-6, with TRBD1 matching 7 bases. The germline CDR1 and CDR2 sequences are SGHTA and FQGNSA. The V gene end was trimmed by 4 bases and the J gene end by 9 bases; junction bases not matched to a gene: 9. This CDR3 is 15 amino acids long. The DNA of the CDR3 is TGTGCCAGCAGCTCCGCAGGGGGAAGGGGTTCACCCCTCCACTTT. This sequence encodes CASSSAGGRGSPLHF.

This clone was counted between two and nine times. The rearrangement uses TRBV2 and TRBJ1-1; no clear D gene. Trimming pared 6 bases from V and 6 bases from J, leaving 14 bases between. The CDR3 sequence is 13 residues long. The germline CDR1 and CDR2 sequences are SNHLY and FYNNEI. CDR3 region: CASSWGGSSEAFF. CDR3 in DNA: TGTGCCAGCAGCTGGGGAGGGTCCTCTGAAGCTTTCTTT.

The chain joins TRBV11-3 to TRBJ2-1; no firm D call. CDR1 is SGHNT and CDR2 is YENEEA in the germline V gene. The CDR3 is 15 amino acids. V lost 2 bases and J 4 bases, leaving 12 bases between the germline ends. The CDR3 nucleotides are TGTGCCAGCAGCTTAAACACAAAATTATACAATGAGCAGTTCTTC. Translating it yields CASSLNTKLYNEQFF.

This clone has just a few counts. This chain joins TRBV27 and TRBJ1-2; TRBD1 might be the D (5 bases). This CDR3 spans 15 amino acids. Germline CDR1 MNHEY, CDR2 SMNVEV (reference sequence). The ends were cut back, 1 base at V and 6 bases at J, with 15 bases in the middle. The CDR3 spells CASSLWPPQGHGYTF. In nucleotides, the CDR3 is TGTGCCAGCAGTTTATGGCCCCCCCAGGGCCATGGCTACACCTTC.

The chain carries TRBV18 and TRBJ2-7, with TRBD2 identical over 9 bases. The V gene end was trimmed by 2 bases and the J gene end by 0 bases; junction bases not matched to a gene: 5. Germline V gene data show CDR1 as KGHSH and CDR2 as LQKENI. The CDR3 is made up of 16 amino acids. CDR3 loop: CASSPGGGASSYEQYF. The CDR3 nucleotides are TGTGCCAGCTCACCAGGCGGGGGGGCGTCCTCCTACGAGCAGTACTTC. Filled out from reference TRBV18 and TRBJ2-7, the complete variable domain reads NAGVMQNPRHLVRRRGQEARLRCSPMKGHSHVYWYRQLPEEGLKFMVYLQKENIIDESGMPKERFSAEFPKEGPSILRIQQVVRGDSAAYFCASSPGGGASSYEQYFGPGTRLTVT.

This clone was found a few times. The gene calls are TRBV6-5 and TRBJ1-6; D not resolved. The CDR3 has 16 amino acids. In germline, CDR1 is MNHEY, CDR2 SVGAGI. Trimming took 2 bases from V and 3 from J, leaving 11 bases between them. In DNA form, the CDR3 reads TGTGCCAGCAGTTACGAGCGGACCCGCTATAATTCACCCCTCCACTTT. Translation: CASSYERTRYNSPLHF.

The chain couples TRBV5-1 to TRBJ1-2; 8 positions match TRBD1. In germline, CDR1 is SGHRS, CDR2 YFSETQ. The CDR3 runs 16 residues. Trimming at V came to 0 bases and at J to 4 bases, leaving 8 bases not matched to a gene. CDR3 sequence: CASSLAGQGSSYGYTF. CDR3 nucleotides: TGCGCCAGCAGCTTGGCCGGACAGGGTTCAAGCTATGGCTACACCTTC. Based on the CDR3 plus reference TRBV5-1 and TRBJ1-2, the full variable domain is KAGVTQTPRYLIKTRGQQVTLSCSPISGHRSVSWYQQTPGQGLQFLFEYFSETQRNKGNFPGRFSGRQFSNSRSEMNVSTLELGDSALYLCASSLAGQGSSYGYTFGSGTRLTVV.

The chain carries TRBV12-3 or TRBV12-4 and TRBJ1-1, with 9 positions matching TRBD1. The CDR3 runs 13 residues. Unmatched junction bases numbered 0, after V lost 6 bases and J lost 1 base. The CDR3 loop reads CASRGQGNTEAFF. Here the CDR3 DNA reads TGTGCCAGCAGGGGACAGGGGAACACTGAAGCTTTCTTT.

This chain connects TRBV11-2 to TRBJ1-1; D might be TRBD1 (5 bases). In germline, CDR1 is SGHAT, CDR2 FQNNGV. This CDR3 comprises 15 residues. Trimming removed 0 bases at V and 0 bases at J, with 8 bases between. The CDR3 reads CASSLEGRVNTEAFF. The CDR3 DNA reads TGTGCCAGCAGCTTAGAAGGCAGGGTGAACACTGAAGCTTTCTTT.

The chain joins TRBV29-1 to TRBJ2-7, with D possibly TRBD1 on 5 matching bases. The germline V gene has CDR1 SQVTM and CDR2 ANQGSEA. The CDR3 runs to 13 residues. V lost 4 bases and J lost 2, with 12 bases in between. CDR3 sequence: CSVVSTGTYEQYF. CDR3 DNA: TGCAGCGTTGTGTCTACAGGCACCTACGAGCAGTACTTC.

This chain uses TRBV29-1 with TRBJ1-1; D may be TRBD1 (5 bases). Trimming shortened V by 5 bases and J by 2 bases, and 15 bases separated the two germline ends. The CDR3 spans 14 residues. Germline CDR1 and CDR2: SQVTM and ANQGSEA. The CDR3 region is CSVTLGGLNTEAFF. CDR3 in DNA: TGCAGCGTTACCTTGGGGGGACTCAACACTGAAGCTTTCTTT.

The chain employs TRBV7-2 and TRBJ2-5; 10 bases are shared with TRBD2. Germline CDR1 SGHTA, CDR2 FQGNSA. CDR3 length: 15 amino acids. V dropped 2 bases and J dropped 5; count of bases not matched to a gene: 5. The DNA of the CDR3 is TGTGCCAGCAGCTTACTGTCTAGCGGGGGTGAGACCCAGTACTTC. Translating it yields CASSLLSSGGETQYF.

The chain employs TRBV28 and TRBJ1-1; D is undetermined. This CDR3 contains 13 residues. Germline V gene data show CDR1 as MDHEN and CDR2 as SYDVKM. The V and J ends lost 1 base and 1 base respectively, with 4 bases between them. The CDR3 region has the DNA TGTGCCAGCAGTTTATTGAGGAACACTGAAGCTTTCTTT. Encoded protein: CASSLLRNTEAFF.

V usage is TRBV9 and J usage is TRBJ1-2, with 8 bases matching TRBD1. CDR1 is SGDLS and CDR2 is YYNGEE in the germline V gene. The CDR3 runs to 16 residues. After removal of 4 bases from V and 7 bases from J, the junction contained 15 bases not matched to a gene. DNA for the CDR3: TGTGCCAGCAGCCTTTCCCCAGGGGGCGCGTCGGGTGGCTACACCTTC. It encodes CASSLSPGGASGGYTF. The complete variable domain, with remaining parts taken from reference TRBV9 and TRBJ1-2, reads DSGVTQTPKHLITATGQRVTLRCSPRSGDLSVYWYQQSLDQGLQFLIQYYNGEERAKGNILERFSAQQFPDLHSELNLSSLELGDSALYFCASSLSPGGASGGYTFGSGTRLTVV.

The sample holds a few counts of this clone. V usage is TRBV2 and J usage is TRBJ2-2, with D perhaps TRBD2 (7 bases). Germline V gene lookup returns CDR1 SNHLY and CDR2 FYNNEI. V was cut by 7 bases and J by 4 bases, with 16 bases left in between. CDR3 length: 15 amino acids. The CDR3 DNA is TGTGCCAGCAACCCGGGGGGCGGGGGCACCGGGGAGCTGTTTTTT. This translates into CASNPGGGGTGELFF.

The chain uses TRBV6-5 and TRBJ1-2; D is undetermined. CDR1 and CDR2 (germline): MNHEY, SVGAGI. This CDR3 spans 13 amino acids. V was clipped by 4 bases and J by 1 base, with 7 bases between them. The CDR3 region is CASSLHSNYGYTF. In DNA form, the CDR3 reads TGTGCCAGCAGTTTACACAGTAACTATGGCTACACCTTC.

This sequence joins TRBV18 and TRBJ2-7; no reliable D call. V lost 6 bases and J 4 bases, leaving 13 bases between the germline ends. This CDR3 is built from 13 residues. Germline CDR1 and CDR2: KGHSH and LQKENI. Written as DNA, the CDR3 is TGTGCCAGCTCGAGAGAGCTTGTATACGAGCAGTACTTC. It specifies CASSRELVYEQYF.

A remark on this clone: One junction end does not reproduce the germline sequence, and a read error may be involved. V is TRBV13 and J is TRBJ1-3; D ambiguous. Germline V gene data show CDR1 as PRHDT and CDR2 as FYEKMQ (reference sequence). This CDR3 is 13 amino acids long. The CDR3 loop is CASSVGYGNTIYF. In DNA form, the CDR3 reads TGTGCCAGCAGCGTAGGATATGGAAACACCATATATTTT.

The count of this clone is one. The V and J genes are TRBV6-5 and TRBJ2-3, with 7 bases fitting TRBD1. The V gene end was trimmed by 6 bases and the J gene end by 3 bases; junction bases not matched to a gene: 6. This CDR3 has 14 residues. Germline CDR1 MNHEY, CDR2 SVGAGI. The CDR3 nucleotides read TGTGCCAGCAGCCGCAGACAGGGTACAGATACGCAGTATTTT. It specifies CASSRRQGTDTQYF.